This T cell receptor (beta chain) was recorded in a study of shared clonotypes between healthy human individuals. Study in general: Sampling drew on donors who were a couple of women and a few men aged 18 to 49. Study-level findings and limits: Clonotype sharing among the donors was expected to vary with sequencing depth. Collection of samples was limited to blood; tissue repertoires likely differ.

The CDR3 has 12 amino acids. V dropped 11 bases and J dropped 6 bases, with 17 bases sitting between them. Per the germline V gene, CDR1 is MDHEN and CDR2 is SYDVKM. For this clone: The antigen is undetermined.

The CD4+ fraction was divided into a CD45RA+ naive subset and a CD45RA-negative memory subset. Only in-frame clones appear in the TCRdb table, and some are missing; sequencing was by immunoSEQ multiplex PCR. The sample includes about 1.5 million clones, 95% to 99% seen only once; the top ten take roughly 0.45%. The chain links TRBV28 to TRBJ2-7; D is perhaps TRBD1 or TRBD2 (5 bases each). The clonotype was recovered from a man under 40 in good health. Sequenced input: naive CD4+ T cells sorted from blood. Subset here: CD45RA+ positively selected. For the CDR3, the DNA is TGTGCCGAATCCGGGACCTTCGGCGAGCAGTACTTC. It encodes CAESGTFGEQYF.